This TCR beta chain was sequenced in a study of cytomegalovirus exposure and HLA in healthy donors. PCR employed 60 Vbeta and 13 Jbeta primers. Profiling relied on immunoSEQ multiplex PCR, and the TCRdb table lists in-frame clones only, not all of them. The sample holds around 94,000 clones, approximately 78% seen once. The sequenced sample consisted of PBMCs. This clonotype originated in a male donor in good health and CMV-seropositive.

The CDR3 bases are TGTGCCAGTAGTATAGAAGTACCGGGAGCTTGGAACACTGAAGCTTTCTTT. Its protein is CASSIEVPGAWNTEAFF. The chain couples TRBV19 to TRBJ1-1, with D unresolved. This CDR3 comprises 17 residues. Between the trimmed V and J ends, which lost 0 bases and 1 base, there was a span of 15 bases. Per the germline V gene, CDR1 is LNHDA and CDR2 is SQIVND (reference sequence).